This TCR beta chain was captured in a study of CD8 T cells in Susac syndrome. Overall study context: Within the sequenced Susac syndrome patient group, five or six exhibited active disease and roughly 8 were in remission.

RNA, at about 0.45 to 1 ug, was reverse transcribed with random hexamers. Each CDR3 protein is one row after TCRdb ran MiXCR on the immunoSEQ multiplex PCR reads. The sample lists about 130,000 distinct CDR3 sequences; just under 95% were seen once. CDR3 length: 15 residues. The V end was cut by 2 bases, the J end by 6 bases, with 15 bases between. Looked up from germline, CDR1 is SGHRS and CDR2 is YFSETQ. Worth noting for this clonotype: The antigen is unknown.

Overall study findings and caveats: Among people with Susac, CD8+ clonal expansion was greatest in TEMRA cells and active patients.

The TCR originated in a human donor with Susac syndrome. The rearrangement joins TRBV5-1 to TRBJ2-1; TRBD2 might be the D (5 bases). The sample comprised CD8+ T cells from PBMCs. The DNA for the CDR3 is TGCGCCAGCAGCTTCGACCCCGGTGGACTCAATGAGCAGTTCTTC. Protein: CASSFDPGGLNEQFF.